These 16 T cell receptor beta chains originate from one sample sequenced in a study of healthy donors' naive CD4 and CD8 T cells. Starting from approximately 500 ng of total RNA, TCR libraries were made with linear amplification. One entry per CDR3 protein results from TCRdb running MiXCR on the reads. This sample has about 180,000 distinct CDR3 sequences, with 65% to 75% found just once. Material for sequencing was naive CD4+ and CD8+ T cells sorted from blood, pooled from several donors. The receptors come from a pool of human donors in good health; the sample pools cells from several healthy donors.

This clonotype was seen more than once but under ten times. The V gene is TRBV6-1, the J gene TRBJ2-7; tentatively, D is TRBD1 (6 bases). The germline V and J ends were trimmed by 6 bases and 4 bases, with 13 bases remaining between them. Germline values: CDR1 MNHNS, CDR2 SASEGT. This CDR3 contains 13 residues. CDR3 nucleotide sequence: TGTGCCAGCAGCGCGACAGGCCTATACGAGCAGTACTTC. It yields the protein CASSATGLYEQYF.

In its sample, this clonotype was seen once. The chain combines TRBV20-1 with TRBJ2-1; either TRBD1 or TRBD2 may supply D (6 bases each). The germline V and J ends were trimmed by 6 bases and 1 base, with 25 bases remaining between them. CDR1 and CDR2 from the germline V gene are DFQATT and SNEGSKA (reference sequence). The CDR3 consists of 18 residues. In DNA form, the CDR3 reads TGCAGTGCCGAGGGGGAAACCTGGGGACTGTTATCCTACAATGAGCAGTTCTTC. The encoded protein is CSAEGETWGLLSYNEQFF.

The genes are TRBV6-5 and TRBJ2-5; 14 bases are a match to TRBD2. CDR1 is MNHEY and CDR2 is SVGAGI in the germline V gene. This CDR3 comprises 16 residues. J gave up 2 bases and V 10 bases, and 9 bases lay outside the gene matches. CDR3 in DNA: TGTGCCACCTTGGGACTAGCGGGAGTAAGGCAAGAGACCCAGTACTTC. Translated, it gives CATLGLAGVRQETQYF.

The chain joins TRBV24-1 to TRBJ2-1; no definite D call. The V gene lost 4 bases and the J gene lost 6 bases, with 6 bases spanning the gap. The CDR3 has 12 residues. Germline V lookup: CDR1 KGHDR, CDR2 SFDVKD. The CDR3 DNA reads TGTGCCACCAGTGAGTCAGCCAATGAGCAGTTCTTC. This sequence encodes CATSESANEQFF.

This rearrangement joins TRBV6-5 to TRBJ1-1; 7 bases agree with TRBD1. The trim removed 4 bases at V and 5 bases at J, leaving 7 bases unmatched. The CDR3 length is 14 residues. From germline, CDR1 is MNHEY and CDR2 SVGAGI. The CDR3 DNA reads as TGTGCCAGCAGTTCTTTGCCAGGGGGAACTGAAGCTTTCTTT. Its protein is CASSSLPGGTEAFF.

The V call is TRBV27, the J call TRBJ2-7; possibly TRBD1 or TRBD2 for D (5 bases each). Trimming cost V 4 bases and J 0 bases, with 13 bases left between them. Germline values: CDR1 MNHEY, CDR2 SMNVEV (reference sequence). This CDR3 is 15 amino acids long. The CDR3 DNA reads TGTGCCAGCAGTTCCCGGGGCAGTTACTCCTACGAGCAGTACTTC. It yields the protein CASSSRGSYSYEQYF.

This chain connects TRBV11-1 to TRBJ2-1, with a tentative D call TRBD1 (6 bases). Trimming took off 1 base at V and 3 bases at J, with 7 bases between the two ends. The CDR3 extends over 14 amino acids. Germline assignment: CDR1 SGHAT and CDR2 FQDESV (reference sequence). The CDR3 here is CASSLGTDYNEQFF. In DNA form, the CDR3 reads TGTGCCAGCAGCTTAGGGACAGACTACAATGAGCAGTTCTTC.

The chain joins TRBV10-3 to TRBJ1-2, with TRBD1 identical over 9 bases. V shed 3 bases, J shed 9 bases, and the junction held 8 bases outside the gene matches. Germline CDR1 reads ENHRY; CDR2 reads SYGVKD. The CDR3 is 14 amino acids. The CDR3 here is CAISDPADRGSYTF. The CDR3 DNA reads as TGTGCCATCAGTGACCCGGCGGACAGGGGAAGCTACACCTTC.

CDR3 amino acids: CASRINDWRTEAFF. The DNA of the CDR3 is TGTGCCAGCAGAATAAATGATTGGAGGACTGAAGCTTTCTTT. The chain carries TRBV6-5 and TRBJ1-1; no definite D call. This CDR3 is 14 amino acids long. Germline-derived CDR1 and CDR2 are MNHEY and SVGAGI. Trimming pared 6 bases from V and 5 bases from J, leaving 16 bases between.

The chain carries TRBV10-3 and TRBJ2-1, with D tentatively TRBD2 (7 bases). The ends were cut back, 6 bases at V and 5 bases at J, with 20 bases in the middle. CDR1 and CDR2 (germline): ENHRY, SYGVKD. The CDR3 length is 16 residues. CDR3 loop: CAISRMRGPRNNEQFF. CDR3 DNA: TGTGCCATCAGCCGGATGCGGGGGCCTCGAAACAATGAGCAGTTCTTC.

The chain joins TRBV5-1 to TRBJ2-5, with 9 bases that match TRBD1. With V trimmed by 0 bases and J by 4 bases, 4 bases remained unmatched. Per germline, CDR1 SGHRS and CDR2 YFSETQ. CDR3 size: 15 residues. The DNA of the CDR3 is TGCGCCAGCAGCTTGGACGGGGACAGGGTAGAGACCCAGTACTTC. It translates to CASSLDGDRVETQYF.

The J gene is TRBJ2-7, the V gene TRBV27; 11 bases fit TRBD1. This CDR3 region has 15 residues. The V and J ends lost 5 bases and 5 bases, in that order; junction bases with no gene match: 8. Germline loops: CDR1 MNHEY, CDR2 SMNVEV (reference sequence). CDR3 sequence reads: CASSHSRTGGHEQYF. In DNA form, the CDR3 reads TGTGCCAGCAGTCATTCTCGGACAGGGGGCCACGAGCAGTACTTC.

This clonotype was seen a single time. This chain uses TRBV27 with TRBJ2-3; D is unclear. With 5 bases removed from V and 4 bases from J, the gap between germline ends came to 22 bases. The CDR3 covers 17 residues. Germline V gene lookup returns CDR1 MNHEY and CDR2 SMNVEV (reference sequence). The DNA for the CDR3 is TGTGCCAGCAGTACCACTCGGAAGTGGAGCTGCGCAGATACGCAGTATTTT. Protein product: CASSTTRKWSCADTQYF.

This clonotype occurred once. The chain combines TRBV29-1 with TRBJ2-1; 7 bases are a match to TRBD2. The germline gives CDR1 SQVTM, CDR2 ANQGSEA. J was trimmed by 4 bases and V by 6 bases; bases with no gene match: 9. CDR3 length: 14 amino acids. This CDR3 reads CSVGLAVTYNEQFF. The CDR3 nucleotides read TGCAGCGTCGGCCTAGCGGTCACTTACAATGAGCAGTTCTTC.

V and J are TRBV6-5 and TRBJ1-6, with 7 bases matching TRBD1. The V and J ends lost 5 bases and 4 bases, in that order; junction bases with no gene match: 2. Germline V gene data show CDR1 as MNHEY and CDR2 as SVGAGI. The CDR3 sequence is 14 residues long. CDR3 bases: TGTGCCAGCAGTACAGGGGCGTATAATTCACCCCTCCACTTT. Its protein product is CASSTGAYNSPLHF.

The chain carries TRBV29-1 and TRBJ2-4; D not resolved. V was pared by 3 bases and J by 3 bases, with 9 bases between. This CDR3 region has 13 residues. Germline V gene lookup returns CDR1 SQVTM and CDR2 ANQGSEA. CDR3 sequence (DNA): TGCAGCGTTGATTGGGGTAACAAAAACATTCAGTACTTC. The encoded protein is CSVDWGNKNIQYF.